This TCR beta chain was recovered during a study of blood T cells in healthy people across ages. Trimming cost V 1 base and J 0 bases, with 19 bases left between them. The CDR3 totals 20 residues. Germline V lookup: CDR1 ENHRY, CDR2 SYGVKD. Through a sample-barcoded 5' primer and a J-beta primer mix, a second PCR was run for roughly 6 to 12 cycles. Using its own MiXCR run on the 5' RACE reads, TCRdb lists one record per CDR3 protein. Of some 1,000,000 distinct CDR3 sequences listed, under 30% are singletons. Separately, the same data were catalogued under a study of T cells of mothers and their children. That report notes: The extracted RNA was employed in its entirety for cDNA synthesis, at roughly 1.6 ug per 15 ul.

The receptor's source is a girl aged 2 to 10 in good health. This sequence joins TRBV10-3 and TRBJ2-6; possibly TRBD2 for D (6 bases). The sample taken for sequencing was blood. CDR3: CAISEWGMGTDSSGANVLTF. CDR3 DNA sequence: TGTGCCATCAGTGAGTGGGGGATGGGGACTGACAGCTCTGGGGCCAACGTCCTGACTTTC.